Listed below are T cell receptor beta chains from one sample, sequenced in a study of metastatic and nonmetastatic thyroid tumors. TCRdb re-called the PCR reads with MiXCR. The data show approximately 35,000 clones, approximately 11% seen once. Sequenced input: blood. These receptors came from a female donor with papillary thyroid cancer or a benign thyroid nodule (not recorded which). Some clones in this sample may be carry-over from other donors' samples. CDR3s include the opening cysteine and the closing phenylalanine or tryptophan. Fields, in order: clone size, CDR3 length, J gene, V gene, D gene, CDR3 DNA, CDR3 protein. A D gene is named only where the DNA matches it firmly. Not all rows give a size; the values are once, few, many and, for expanded clones, a class.

clone size: many; CDR3 length: 15; J gene: TRBJ2-5; V gene: TRBV19; D gene: TRBD1; CDR3 DNA: TGTGCCAGTAGTATAGTGGGACAGAATCAAGAGACCCAGTACTTC; CDR3 protein: CASSIVGQNQETQYF
clone size: few; CDR3 length: 14; J gene: TRBJ1-1; V gene: TRBV19; D gene: TRBD1; CDR3 DNA: TGTGCCAGTATGTGGGGACAGCCTGCCACTGAAGCTTTCTTT; CDR3 protein: CASMWGQPATEAFF
clone size: many; CDR3 length: 16; J gene: TRBJ2-3; V gene: TRBV6-1; D gene: -; CDR3 DNA: TGTGCCAGCAGTGGGGCAGGGGGGGAAAACCGAGATACGCAGTATTTT; CDR3 protein: CASSGAGGENRDTQYF
clone size: many; CDR3 length: 12; J gene: TRBJ2-1; V gene: TRBV2; D gene: -; CDR3 DNA: TGTGCCAGCCGGCCGGGGCTCGATGAGCAGTTCTTC; CDR3 protein: CASRPGLDEQFF
clone size: many; CDR3 length: 13; J gene: TRBJ2-1; V gene: TRBV28; D gene: -; CDR3 DNA: TGTGCCAGCAGTAAGACAGCCTACAATGAGCAGTTCTTC; CDR3 protein: CASSKTAYNEQFF
clone size: many; CDR3 length: 15; J gene: TRBJ2-1; V gene: TRBV19; D gene: -; CDR3 DNA: TGTGCCAGTAGTATAGAGCCTAGCGCCTTAGTCGGGCAGTTCTTC; CDR3 protein: CASSIEPSALVGQFF
clone size: many; CDR3 length: 15; J gene: TRBJ2-3; V gene: TRBV6-1; D gene: -; CDR3 DNA: TGTGCCAGCAGCCAAACGGGGGATAGCACAGATACGCAGTATTTT; CDR3 protein: CASSQTGDSTDTQYF
clone size: many; CDR3 length: 13; J gene: TRBJ1-1; V gene: TRBV25-1; D gene: -; CDR3 DNA: TGTGCCAGCAGTTTCGAGCCGAACACTGAAGCTTTCTTT; CDR3 protein: CASSFEPNTEAFF
clone size: many; CDR3 length: 14; J gene: TRBJ1-2; V gene: TRBV6-2/TRBV6-3; D gene: -; CDR3 DNA: TGTGCCAGCAGCCCGGACCCAATCCTCTATGGCTACACCTTC; CDR3 protein: CASSPDPILYGYTF
clone size: many; CDR3 length: 15; J gene: TRBJ2-5; V gene: TRBV3-1; D gene: -; CDR3 DNA: TGTGCCAGCAGCCCCCGCGTGAAGGGCCAAGAGACCCAGTACTTC; CDR3 protein: CASSPRVKGQETQYF
clone size: many; CDR3 length: 14; J gene: TRBJ2-2; V gene: TRBV7-3; D gene: -; CDR3 DNA: TGTGCCAGCAGCCGAGCAGGGGCGGACGGGGAGCTGTTTTTT; CDR3 protein: CASSRAGADGELFF
clone size: -; CDR3 length: 13; J gene: TRBJ1-2; V gene: TRBV12-3/TRBV12-4; D gene: -; CDR3 DNA: TGTGCCAGCAGGTACTGGGATGACGGCGGCTACACCTTC; CDR3 protein: CASRYWDDGGYTF
clone size: -; CDR3 length: 13; J gene: TRBJ1-2; V gene: TRBV25-1; D gene: -; CDR3 DNA: TGTGCCAGCAGTGAATTCAAGAAAGCCGGCTACACCTTC; CDR3 protein: CASSEFKKAGYTF
clone size: few; CDR3 length: 16; J gene: TRBJ2-7; V gene: TRBV6-5; D gene: -; CDR3 DNA: TGTGCCAGCAGTTACTCGAGTATGGACTCCGCCTACGAGCAGTACTTC; CDR3 protein: CASSYSSMDSAYEQYF
clone size: few; CDR3 length: 17; J gene: TRBJ2-1; V gene: TRBV7-3; D gene: -; CDR3 DNA: TGTGCCAGCAGCTTAACCTCGTTCGGGGGCTCCTACAATGAGCAGTTCTTC; CDR3 protein: CASSLTSFGGSYNEQFF
clone size: few; CDR3 length: 14; J gene: TRBJ1-2; V gene: TRBV5-6; D gene: -; CDR3 DNA: TGTGCCAGCAGCGCCCCGGGCCGCGCTAGGGGCTACACCTTC; CDR3 protein: CASSAPGRARGYTF
clone size: many; CDR3 length: 14; J gene: TRBJ1-5; V gene: TRBV20-1; D gene: -; CDR3 DNA: TGCAGTGCTCCCCCCAGGGACGCCAATCAGCCCCAGCATTTT; CDR3 protein: CSAPPRDANQPQHF
clone size: -; CDR3 length: 16; J gene: TRBJ2-2; V gene: TRBV27; D gene: TRBD2; CDR3 DNA: TGTGCCAGCAGTCCGCCCTCAGGGAGGGTAACCGGGGAGCTGTTTTTT; CDR3 protein: CASSPPSGRVTGELFF
clone size: many; CDR3 length: 15; J gene: TRBJ1-6; V gene: TRBV11-1; D gene: -; CDR3 DNA: TGTGCCAGCAGCTCACTCCTTGGACATGTTTCACCCCTCCACTTT; CDR3 protein: CASSSLLGHVSPLHF
clone size: many; CDR3 length: 17; J gene: TRBJ2-5; V gene: TRBV20-1; D gene: TRBD2; CDR3 DNA: TGCAGTGCTACCCACGGGGGTAGCGGGCCCAGAAAAGAGACCCAGTACTTC; CDR3 protein: CSATHGGSGPRKETQYF
clone size: many; CDR3 length: 12; J gene: TRBJ1-5; V gene: TRBV12-5; D gene: -; CDR3 DNA: TGTGCTAGTGGTTTGAGCAATCAGCCCCAGCATTTT; CDR3 protein: CASGLSNQPQHF
clone size: many; CDR3 length: 15; J gene: TRBJ2-5; V gene: TRBV6-2/TRBV6-3; D gene: TRBD2; CDR3 DNA: TGTGCCAGCTCTCCCGGGAGGGGGACCCCAGAGACCCAGTACTTC; CDR3 protein: CASSPGRGTPETQYF
clone size: many; CDR3 length: 17; J gene: TRBJ2-3; V gene: TRBV12-3/TRBV12-4; D gene: TRBD2; CDR3 DNA: TGTGCCAGCAGTTTAGAGCGGGAGGGGTCACGCACAGATACGCAGTATTTT; CDR3 protein: CASSLEREGSRTDTQYF
clone size: many; CDR3 length: 16; J gene: TRBJ2-2; V gene: TRBV5-1; D gene: TRBD1; CDR3 DNA: TGCGCCAGCAGAAAGAATCAGGGGGCGGGCACCGGGGAGCTGTTTTTT; CDR3 protein: CASRKNQGAGTGELFF
clone size: many; CDR3 length: 14; J gene: TRBJ1-1; V gene: TRBV11-2; D gene: -; CDR3 DNA: TGTGCCAGCAGCGTGGACATAGGGAACACTGAAGCTTTCTTT; CDR3 protein: CASSVDIGNTEAFF
clone size: many; CDR3 length: 11; J gene: TRBJ2-7; V gene: TRBV10-1; D gene: -; CDR3 DNA: TGCGCCAGCAGCTCAACCTACGAGCAGTACTTC; CDR3 protein: CASSSTYEQYF
clone size: -; CDR3 length: 14; J gene: TRBJ2-7; V gene: TRBV20-1; D gene: TRBD1; CDR3 DNA: TGCAGTGCACAGGGGGTGACTCGCTCCTACGAGCAGTACTTC; CDR3 protein: CSAQGVTRSYEQYF
clone size: -; CDR3 length: 13; J gene: TRBJ2-7; V gene: TRBV7-9; D gene: -; CDR3 DNA: TGTGCCAGCAGAGATCGGACAGTCTACGAGCAGTACTTC; CDR3 protein: CASRDRTVYEQYF
clone size: -; CDR3 length: 15; J gene: TRBJ2-1; V gene: TRBV5-1; D gene: TRBD2; CDR3 DNA: TGCGCCAGCAGCCCGACTAGCGGGAGTAACGTTGAGCAGTTCTTC; CDR3 protein: CASSPTSGSNVEQFF
clone size: many; CDR3 length: 15; J gene: TRBJ2-1; V gene: TRBV6-1; D gene: -; CDR3 DNA: TGTGCCAGCAGTGGAGGACTTTTTGACTGGAATGAGCAGTTCTTC; CDR3 protein: CASSGGLFDWNEQFF
clone size: many; CDR3 length: 15; J gene: TRBJ1-2; V gene: TRBV7-9; D gene: -; CDR3 DNA: TGTGCCAGCAGCTTAGACGCAGGGGCGAGCTATGGCTACACCTTC; CDR3 protein: CASSLDAGASYGYTF
clone size: many; CDR3 length: 16; J gene: TRBJ2-2; V gene: TRBV6-4; D gene: -; CDR3 DNA: TGTGCCAGCAGTGAATGGACGGGAGCCGTACCCGGGGAGCTGTTTTTT; CDR3 protein: CASSEWTGAVPGELFF
clone size: medium-sized; CDR3 length: 13; J gene: TRBJ1-2; V gene: TRBV12-3/TRBV12-4; D gene: TRBD1; CDR3 DNA: TGTGCCAGCAGGGGGGACAGCAACTATGGCTACACCTTC; CDR3 protein: CASRGDSNYGYTF
clone size: many; CDR3 length: 14; J gene: TRBJ1-2; V gene: TRBV5-4; D gene: -; CDR3 DNA: TGTGCCAGCAGCTTCTCAGCAGCTAACTATGGCTACACCTTC; CDR3 protein: CASSFSAANYGYTF
clone size: many; CDR3 length: 11; J gene: TRBJ2-3; V gene: TRBV30; D gene: -; CDR3 DNA: TGTGCCTGGGGGGGGTCAGATACGCAGTATTTT; CDR3 protein: CAWGGSDTQYF
clone size: many; CDR3 length: 13; J gene: TRBJ1-2; V gene: TRBV7-2; D gene: -; CDR3 DNA: TGTGCCAGCAGCTTAGGGGGACACTATGGCTACACCTTC; CDR3 protein: CASSLGGHYGYTF
clone size: many; CDR3 length: 16; J gene: TRBJ2-7; V gene: TRBV7-9; D gene: -; CDR3 DNA: TGTGCCAGCAGCCCCGATCCCGGGCAGGAGGACTACGAGCAGTACTTC; CDR3 protein: CASSPDPGQEDYEQYF
clone size: -; CDR3 length: 15; J gene: TRBJ1-1; V gene: TRBV20-1; D gene: TRBD1; CDR3 DNA: TGCAGTGCTAGGACGGTAAATACAGGGGGCACTGAAGCTTTCTTT; CDR3 protein: CSARTVNTGGTEAFF
clone size: -; CDR3 length: 16; J gene: TRBJ1-2; V gene: TRBV6-6; D gene: TRBD1; CDR3 DNA: TGTGCCAGCAGTTACTCAGGACAGGCCGCTCGCTATGGCTACACCTTC; CDR3 protein: CASSYSGQAARYGYTF
clone size: many; CDR3 length: 16; J gene: TRBJ1-3; V gene: TRBV5-6; D gene: -; CDR3 DNA: TGTGCCAGCCTGGGGCAGTCACCCAGCTCTGGAAACACCATATATTTT; CDR3 protein: CASLGQSPSSGNTIYF
clone size: many; CDR3 length: 15; J gene: TRBJ2-2; V gene: TRBV10-3; D gene: -; CDR3 DNA: TGTGCCACTCAATACCGGGACGGGAACACCGGGGAGCTGCTTTTT; CDR3 protein: CATQYRDGNTGELLF
clone size: few; CDR3 length: 12; J gene: TRBJ1-1; V gene: TRBV12-3/TRBV12-4; D gene: -; CDR3 DNA: TGTGCCAGCAGTTGGGTCGACACTGAAGCTTTCTTT; CDR3 protein: CASSWVDTEAFF
clone size: -; CDR3 length: 17; J gene: TRBJ1-2; V gene: TRBV6-6; D gene: TRBD1; CDR3 DNA: TGTGCCAGCAGTTACGCCGGGACAGGGGCAGGAAACTATGGCTACACCTTC; CDR3 protein: CASSYAGTGAGNYGYTF
clone size: -; CDR3 length: 13; J gene: TRBJ2-7; V gene: TRBV7-6; D gene: TRBD1; CDR3 DNA: TGTGCCAGCAGCTTGGGGACAGGCTACGAGCAGTACTTC; CDR3 protein: CASSLGTGYEQYF
clone size: many; CDR3 length: 12; J gene: TRBJ1-1; V gene: TRBV4-2; D gene: -; CDR3 DNA: TGTGCCAGCAGCCAAGACCAGGGAGAAGCTTTCTTT; CDR3 protein: CASSQDQGEAFF
clone size: many; CDR3 length: 15; J gene: TRBJ2-7; V gene: TRBV11-3; D gene: -; CDR3 DNA: TGTGCCAGCAGCTCAGCTTGGACGCAGACCTACGAGCAGTACTTC; CDR3 protein: CASSSAWTQTYEQYF
clone size: many; CDR3 length: 13; J gene: TRBJ1-1; V gene: TRBV7-2; D gene: -; CDR3 DNA: TGTGCCAGCAGCTCAACAGGGAACACTGAAGCTTTCTTT; CDR3 protein: CASSSTGNTEAFF
clone size: -; CDR3 length: 17; J gene: TRBJ1-5; V gene: TRBV24-1; D gene: -; CDR3 DNA: TGTGCCACCAGTGATTTAGCTGGGAGATATAGCAATCAGCCCCAGCATTTT; CDR3 protein: CATSDLAGRYSNQPQHF
clone size: many; CDR3 length: 15; J gene: TRBJ2-1; V gene: TRBV20-1; D gene: -; CDR3 DNA: TGCAGTTCCCTCCCTTTAGCGCAAGCCTACAATGAGCAGTTCTTC; CDR3 protein: CSSLPLAQAYNEQFF
clone size: many; CDR3 length: 14; J gene: TRBJ2-5; V gene: TRBV11-2; D gene: -; CDR3 DNA: TGTGCCAGCAGCTTAACGGGGGCCGCAGAGACCCAGTACTTC; CDR3 protein: CASSLTGAAETQYF
clone size: -; CDR3 length: 14; J gene: TRBJ1-2; V gene: TRBV20-1; D gene: TRBD1; CDR3 DNA: TGCAGTGCCACGGACAGGAACATTTTCTATGGCTACACCTTC; CDR3 protein: CSATDRNIFYGYTF
clone size: once; CDR3 length: 12; J gene: TRBJ1-5; V gene: TRBV30; D gene: -; CDR3 DNA: TGTGCCTGGACAGAGGGAGGTCAGCCCCAGCACTTT; CDR3 protein: CAWTEGGQPQHF
clone size: many; CDR3 length: 13; J gene: TRBJ2-3; V gene: TRBV30; D gene: -; CDR3 DNA: TGTGCCTGGAGTACGAGCGCAACAGATACGCAGTATTTT; CDR3 protein: CAWSTSATDTQYF
clone size: many; CDR3 length: 16; J gene: TRBJ1-1; V gene: TRBV20-1; D gene: -; CDR3 DNA: TGCAGTGCGCGAAAGGGAGGGCGAACCATGAACACTGAAGCTTTCTTT; CDR3 protein: CSARKGGRTMNTEAFF